One and the same sample provided the 21 T cell receptor beta chains below, sequenced in a study of blood T cell repertoires in COVID-19. Generated by immunoSEQ multiplex PCR, the TCRdb table keeps only in-frame clones and is missing some. The sample shows some 76,000 clones, 80% to 90% of them seen only once. Sequencing was carried out using peripheral blood. The receptors were gathered from a man of 80 years or more in a cohort sampled during active COVID-19.

The chain is built from TRBV6-2 or TRBV6-3 and TRBJ2-3; weak D call: TRBD1 (7 bases). Germline V gives CDR1 MNHEY, CDR2 SVGEGT. CDR3 length equals 15 residues. V lost 5 bases to trimming and J lost 5 bases, with 17 bases between them. CDR3 nucleotide sequence: TGTGCCAGCAGTCCCGGGAGAGGGGGCGTAGATACGCAGTATTTT. Its translation is CASSPGRGGVDTQYF.

The chain uses TRBV6-5 and TRBJ2-3; 13 bases line up with TRBD2. In germline, CDR1 is MNHEY, CDR2 SVGAGI. The CDR3 totals 15 residues. V shed 6 bases, J shed 2 bases, and the junction held 2 bases outside the gene matches. The DNA for the CDR3 is TGTGCCAGCAGGGGACTAGCGGGATTCACAGATACGCAGTATTTT. This encodes CASRGLAGFTDTQYF.

DNA for the CDR3: TGTGCCAGCAGCCCGAATACAGGTGGCCTGAATCAGCCCCAGCATTTT. Translation gives CASSPNTGGLNQPQHF. This chain links TRBV7-9 with TRBJ1-5; D is possibly TRBD1 (5 bases). The germline V and J ends were trimmed by 5 bases and 4 bases, with 18 bases remaining between them. Germline loops: CDR1 SEHNR, CDR2 FQNEAQ (reference sequence). The CDR3 totals 16 residues.

The chain recombines TRBV10-3 with TRBJ1-2, with 10 nucleotides matching TRBD1. The trim removed 0 bases at V and 4 bases at J, leaving 5 bases unmatched. This CDR3 comprises 16 residues. Germline lookup yields CDR1 ENHRY and CDR2 SYGVKD. CDR3 protein: CAISESGQGSGYGYTF. The CDR3 region has the DNA TGTGCCATCAGTGAGTCGGGACAGGGGAGCGGCTATGGCTACACCTTC.

The V call is TRBV7-2, the J call TRBJ1-5; 7 bases are shared with TRBD1. V trimming: 2 bases; J trimming: 6 bases; junction bases outside the gene matches: 1. Per germline, CDR1 SGHTA and CDR2 FQGNSA. The CDR3 contains 13 residues. In DNA form, the CDR3 reads TGTGCCAGCAGCTTAAACAGGGGTCAGCCCCAGCATTTT. It encodes CASSLNRGQPQHF.

V gene TRBV11-3 combines with J gene TRBJ2-1; 8 bases align to TRBD1. Per germline, CDR1 SGHNT and CDR2 YENEEA. The CDR3 consists of 15 residues. The J segment lost 5 bases and the V segment lost 1 base, leaving 4 bases of the junction unmatched. CDR3 DNA sequence: TGTGCCAGCAGCTTAGCCGCGGACAGGGACAATGAGCAGTTCTTC. Translating it yields CASSLAADRDNEQFF.

The V gene is TRBV5-4, the J gene TRBJ1-5; possible D gene TRBD1, 6 bases. CDR3 length: 16 residues. Germline assignment: CDR1 SGHNT and CDR2 YYREEE (reference sequence). Trimming removed 4 bases at V and 0 bases at J, with 14 bases between. CDR3 in amino acids: CASSIQGLDSNQPQHF. Here the CDR3 DNA reads TGTGCCAGCAGCATACAGGGCCTCGATAGCAATCAGCCCCAGCATTTT.

The V gene is TRBV19, the J gene TRBJ1-4, with TRBD1 matching 7 bases. The V gene end was trimmed by 8 bases and the J gene end by 5 bases; junction bases not matched to a gene: 8. CDR3 length: 14 residues. Germline-derived CDR1 and CDR2 are LNHDA and SQIVND (reference sequence). This chain's CDR3 is CASSPGQLNEKLFF. For the CDR3, the DNA is TGTGCCAGTTCTCCGGGACAGTTGAATGAAAAACTGTTTTTT. The full variable domain, in which reference TRBV19 and TRBJ1-4 provide the parts outside the CDR3, is DGGITQSPKYLFRKEGQNVTLSCEQNLNHDAMYWYRQDPGQGLRLIYYSQIVNDFQKGDIAEGYSVSREKKESFPLTVTSAQKNPTAFYLCASSPGQLNEKLFFGSGTQLSVL.

V is TRBV5-6 and J is TRBJ2-1; the D gene is possibly TRBD2 (5 bases). Germline-derived CDR1 and CDR2 are SGHDT and YYEEEE. The CDR3 has 15 residues. V lost 2 bases to trimming and J lost 4 bases, with 13 bases between them. CDR3 in DNA: TGTGCCAGCAGCTTTCGGGGTTTAGAATACAATGAGCAGTTCTTC. This sequence encodes CASSFRGLEYNEQFF.

This clone was detected once. This sequence joins TRBV19 and TRBJ1-3; D is perhaps TRBD1 (5 bases). CDR1 and CDR2 (germline): LNHDA, SQIVND (reference sequence). This CDR3 contains 17 residues. Trimming removed 8 bases at V and 0 bases at J, with 20 bases between. The CDR3 DNA follows: TGTGCCAGTCCCATCGCGGGGGACGGACCCTCTGGAAACACCATATATTTT. Translated, it gives CASPIAGDGPSGNTIYF.

The chain couples TRBV4-3 to TRBJ2-1; 10 nucleotides agree with TRBD2. J gave up 4 bases and V 0 bases, and 6 bases lay outside the gene matches. Looked up from germline, CDR1 is LGHNA and CDR2 is YSLEER. CDR3 size: 17 residues. The CDR3 DNA reads TGCGCCAGCAGCCAAGATCGAGGACTAGCGGCTTACAATGAGCAGTTCTTC. Translation: CASSQDRGLAAYNEQFF.

This chain uses TRBV9 with TRBJ1-1, with 11 bases fitting TRBD1. After removal of 0 bases from V and 9 bases from J, the junction contained 10 bases not matched to a gene. Germline values: CDR1 SGDLS, CDR2 YYNGEE. This CDR3 has 16 residues. CDR3 amino acids: CASSVDFPDRGRQAFF. In DNA form, the CDR3 reads TGTGCCAGCAGCGTAGATTTCCCGGACAGGGGGCGACAAGCTTTCTTT.

The CDR3 here is CASSEGLAGVDEQFF. Here the CDR3 DNA reads TGTGCCAGCAGTGAAGGGCTAGCGGGGGTCGATGAGCAGTTCTTC. V usage is TRBV2 and J usage is TRBJ2-1; 10 positions match TRBD2. V lost 1 base, J lost 8 bases, and 5 bases stayed unmatched. The CDR3 runs 15 residues. The germline CDR1 and CDR2 sequences are SNHLY and FYNNEI.

The chain carries TRBV4-1 and TRBJ2-2, with D possibly being TRBD2 (6 bases). V lost 8 bases to trimming and J lost 6 bases, with 13 bases between them. In germline, CDR1 is MGHRA, CDR2 YSYEKL. The length of the CDR3 is 13 residues. The CDR3 bases are TGCGCCAGCGGACTAACGCCCCCCGGGGAGCTGTTTTTT. Amino acids: CASGLTPPGELFF.

This chain joins TRBV7-2 and TRBJ2-7; 10 nucleotides line up with TRBD1. This CDR3 is built from 15 residues. Losses at the gene ends were 6 bases for V and 4 bases for J; bases not matched to a gene: 9. CDR1 and CDR2 (germline): SGHTA, FQGNSA. The CDR3: CASSAPGQGIYEQYV. The CDR3, as DNA: TGTGCCAGCAGTGCTCCGGGACAGGGGATATACGAGCAGTACGTC.

This clone has more than one count but fewer than ten. This chain uses TRBV2 with TRBJ2-5, with TRBD2 matching over 7 bases. This CDR3 is 13 amino acids long. The J segment lost 1 base and the V segment lost 8 bases, leaving 4 bases of the junction unmatched. Germline-derived CDR1 and CDR2 are SNHLY and FYNNEI. The CDR3 DNA sequence: TGTGCCAGCGGAGGCGGGGGCCAAGAGACCCAGTACTTC. Protein sequence: CASGGGGQETQYF.

V gene TRBV9 combines with J gene TRBJ2-2; 9 bases match TRBD1. The CDR3 runs to 15 residues. Trimming took 3 bases from V and 4 from J; bases not matched to a gene: 4. CDR1 and CDR2 (germline): SGDLS, YYNGEE. Written as DNA, the CDR3 is TGTGCCAGCAGCGGACGGGGACAGGGCACCGGGGAGCTGTTTTTT. This encodes CASSGRGQGTGELFF.

This chain links TRBV10-3 with TRBJ2-3; possibly TRBD2 for D (6 bases). V lost 2 bases, J lost 2 bases, and 11 bases lay in between. The germline gives CDR1 ENHRY, CDR2 SYGVKD. The CDR3 is made up of 15 amino acids. The CDR3 spells CAISEPGEYTDTQYF. The CDR3 DNA follows: TGTGCCATCAGTGAGCCGGGGGAGTACACAGATACGCAGTATTTT.

The chain is built from TRBV6-5 and TRBJ1-1; D not certain. Germline lookup yields CDR1 MNHEY and CDR2 SVGAGI. The CDR3 consists of 12 residues. With 6 bases removed from V and 11 bases from J, the gap between germline ends came to 16 bases. The CDR3 region is CASSKSGVGAFF. CDR3 DNA: TGTGCCAGCAGCAAAAGCGGGGTGGGGGCTTTCTTT.

The V gene is TRBV4-3, the J gene TRBJ1-4; 8 bases agree with TRBD1. The CDR3 has 16 amino acids. V was clipped by 3 bases and J by 5 bases; unmatched bases: 8. CDR1 and CDR2 from the germline V gene are LGHNA and YSLEER. As DNA, the CDR3 is TGCGCCAGCAGCCAGGGAAACAGGGGGTTCAATGAAAAACTGTTTTTT. It codes for CASSQGNRGFNEKLFF.

This chain joins TRBV2 and TRBJ1-1, with D unresolved. The CDR3 is 12 amino acids. The V end was cut by 8 bases, the J end by 1 base, with 8 bases between. Germline CDR1 is SNHLY and CDR2 is FYNNEI. The CDR3 DNA reads as TGTGCCAGCGGGAGGAGGAACACTGAAGCTTTCTTT. It translates to CASGRRNTEAFF.